Below are 13 T cell receptor beta chains sequenced from a single sample in a study of OX40 agonist ivuxolimab in advanced cancers. Only in-frame clones appear in the TCRdb table, and some are missing; sequencing was by immunoSEQ multiplex PCR. The table lists roughly 15,000 clones, about 80% of them singletons. The material sequenced was CD4+ or CD8+ T cells sorted from blood, taken in a trial of the OX40 agonist ivuxolimab. These receptors came from an adult with an advanced solid tumor such as melanoma, head and neck, liver or kidney cancer.

CDR3 DNA: TGTGCCAGCAGTTTAGTCGGTTTGGAGCAGTACTTC. This gives the protein CASSLVGLEQYF. V and J are TRBV27 and TRBJ2-7; D ambiguous. The CDR3 sequence is 12 residues long. Germline assignment: CDR1 MNHEY and CDR2 SMNVEV (reference sequence). The V end lost 2 bases, the J end lost 7 bases, and 9 bases lay between the germline ends.

This clone was detected once. The rearrangement links TRBV7-9 to TRBJ2-5; 8 bases are a match to TRBD2. V lost 2 bases, J lost 9 bases, and 11 bases stayed unmatched. Germline loops: CDR1 SEHNR, CDR2 FQNEAQ (reference sequence). The CDR3 totals 15 residues. CDR3 sequence (DNA): TGTGCCAGCAGCTTATTCACTAGCGGAGAAGGGGCCCAGTACTTC. It is translated as CASSLFTSGEGAQYF.

The chain uses TRBV4-1 and TRBJ2-1; 7 positions agree with TRBD2. V gave up 7 bases and J gave up 8 bases; unmatched junction bases: 14. CDR1 is MGHRA, CDR2 YSYEKL, per germline. CDR3 length equals 15 residues. CDR3 sequence: CASTVSGGSSDEQFF. The CDR3 bases are TGCGCCAGCACCGTATCGGGCGGGAGTTCGGATGAGCAGTTCTTC.

J is TRBJ2-7 and V is TRBV5-1; either TRBD1 or TRBD2 may supply D (5 bases each). The CDR3 runs 13 residues. With 7 bases removed from V and 4 bases from J, the gap between germline ends came to 15 bases. The germline CDR1 and CDR2 sequences are SGHRS and YFSETQ. The CDR3 nucleotides are TGCGCCAGCGGCTGGGACCCGCGGTACGAGCAGTACTTC. It translates to CASGWDPRYEQYF.

The chain has TRBV5-4 and TRBJ2-7, with D perhaps TRBD1 (5 bases). The CDR3 extends over 14 amino acids. Germline values: CDR1 SGHNT, CDR2 YYREEE (reference sequence). V dropped 1 base and J dropped 2 bases, with 10 bases sitting between them. The CDR3 loop is CASSLQGDAYEQYF. CDR3 bases: TGTGCCAGCAGCTTGCAGGGTGACGCCTACGAGCAGTACTTC.

The chain combines TRBV30 with TRBJ2-3; 12 bases match TRBD2. V lost 4 bases, J lost 5 bases, and 13 bases stayed unmatched. This CDR3 spans 17 amino acids. Per germline, CDR1 GTSNPN and CDR2 SVGIG (reference sequence). In DNA form, the CDR3 reads TGTGCCTGGACCGGCGAGACTAGCGGGGGCGCTGAAGATACGCAGTATTTT. It specifies CAWTGETSGGAEDTQYF. The whole variable domain, remainder taken from reference TRBV30 and TRBJ2-3, is SQTIHQWPATLVQPVGSPLSLECTVEGTSNPNLYWYRQAAGRGLQLLFYSVGIGQISSEVPQNLSASRPQDRQFILSSKKLLLSDSGFYLCAWTGETSGGAEDTQYFGPGTRLTVL.

V and J are TRBV4-1 and TRBJ2-7; 9 nucleotides match TRBD2. The CDR3 is 14 amino acids. V was pared by 5 bases and J by 7 bases, with 9 bases of the junction left unmatched. Germline CDR1 MGHRA, CDR2 YSYEKL. CDR3 nucleotide sequence: TGCGCCAGCAGCTCAAAGCGGGGGGATGGGGAGCAGTACTTC. Its protein is CASSSKRGDGEQYF.

This clone came up a few times. This rearrangement joins TRBV2 to TRBJ1-1; 8 bases are a match to TRBD1. The V gene's germline CDR1 is SNHLY and CDR2 FYNNEI. This CDR3 region has 14 residues. The V segment lost 7 bases and the J segment 4 bases; nucleotides outside the gene matches: 8. The CDR3 region has the DNA TGTGCCAGCAATACGAGACAGGGGCCCACTGAAGCTTTCTTT. This sequence encodes CASNTRQGPTEAFF.

This clone was counted a few times. V is TRBV27 and J is TRBJ2-2; D is possibly TRBD2 (5 bases). The CDR3 runs 12 residues. The germline V gene encodes CDR1 MNHEY and CDR2 SMNVEV (reference sequence). Deletions cut 2 bases from V and 7 bases from J, with 5 bases between. CDR3 in amino acids: CASSLTSGELFF. CDR3 DNA sequence: TGTGCCAGCAGTTTAACTAGCGGGGAGCTGTTTTTT.

About this clone: A far more abundant clone sits one base away, making this likely a read error. The genes are TRBV7-6 and TRBJ2-7; 7 bases match TRBD1. The germline CDR1 and CDR2 sequences are SGHVS and FNYEAQ. This CDR3 comprises 12 residues. V was pared by 5 bases and J by 7 bases, with 5 bases of the junction left unmatched. CDR3 amino acids: CASSPGTEEQYF. Here the CDR3 DNA reads TGTGCCAGCAGCCCCGGGACAGAAGAGCAGTACTTC.

This clone has a single count. The chain recombines TRBV6-4 with TRBJ2-1; 10 nucleotides align to TRBD2. The CDR3 loop spans 16 amino acids. Germline V gives CDR1 MRHNA, CDR2 SNTAGT. V gave up 0 bases and J gave up 8 bases; unmatched junction bases: 7. CDR3 nucleotide sequence: TGTGCCAGCAGTGACTCAAAGCTAGCGGGAGTCGATGAGCAGTTCTTC. It is translated as CASSDSKLAGVDEQFF.

This clone was detected only once. The chain links TRBV6-5 to TRBJ2-7; D might be TRBD1 (6 bases). The CDR3 totals 13 residues. The V end was cut by 5 bases, the J end by 2 bases, with 10 bases between. Germline-derived CDR1 and CDR2 are MNHEY and SVGAGI. DNA for the CDR3: TGTGCCAGCAGTCGGGCAGGGGCCTACGAGCAGTACTTC. It codes for CASSRAGAYEQYF.

The J gene is TRBJ2-7, the V gene TRBV5-1; TRBD2 is a possible D gene (5 bases). The CDR3 contains 14 residues. Germline V lookup: CDR1 SGHRS, CDR2 YFSETQ. V was pared by 0 bases and J by 3 bases, with 10 bases between. The DNA of the CDR3 is TGCGCCAGCAGCTTGGCCGGGGTGTACTACGAGCAGTACTTC. It is translated as CASSLAGVYYEQYF.